This entry lists 20 T cell receptor beta chains sequenced from one sample in a study of blood T cell repertoires in COVID-19. Data came from immunoSEQ multiplex PCR; TCRdb stores just in-frame clones and leaves some out. This sample has approximately 38,000 clones, with 75% to 90% found just once. The specimen sequenced was peripheral blood. These receptors were taken from a man aged 45 to 65 with active or convalescent COVID-19.

The chain combines TRBV9 with TRBJ2-5; D possibly corresponds to TRBD2 (5 bases). The germline V and J ends were trimmed by 4 bases and 5 bases, with 15 bases remaining between them. The germline V gene has CDR1 SGDLS and CDR2 YYNGEE. This CDR3 has 14 amino acids. The CDR3 region is CASSPEAGRETQYF. CDR3 coding DNA: TGTGCCAGCAGCCCGGAGGCCGGGCGGGAGACCCAGTACTTC. Drawing the rest from reference TRBV9 and TRBJ2-5, the complete variable domain is DSGVTQTPKHLITATGQRVTLRCSPRSGDLSVYWYQQSLDQGLQFLIQYYNGEERAKGNILERFSAQQFPDLHSELNLSSLELGDSALYFCASSPEAGRETQYFGPGTRLLVL.

This sequence joins TRBV7-9 and TRBJ2-1; TRBD2 matches 12 bases. The V gene's germline CDR1 is SEHNR and CDR2 FQNEAQ (reference sequence). This CDR3 region has 18 residues. V lost 4 bases and J lost 3; bases outside the gene matches: 10. The CDR3 region is CASSSPVLTSGGYNEQFF. CDR3 coding DNA: TGTGCCAGCAGCTCTCCCGTCCTGACTAGCGGGGGCTACAATGAGCAGTTCTTC.

The chain combines TRBV24-1 with TRBJ2-1; a weak D match, TRBD1 (5 bases). The CDR3 length is 15 residues. With 3 bases removed from V and 10 bases from J, the gap between germline ends came to 18 bases. Germline lookup yields CDR1 KGHDR and CDR2 SFDVKD. CDR3 coding DNA: TGTGCCACCAGTGATCCCACAGGTCTTCAGGAGGAGCAGTTCTTC. Protein sequence: CATSDPTGLQEEQFF.

The rearrangement links TRBV3-1 (or the pseudogene TRBV3-2) to TRBJ1-4; TRBD1 matches 7 bases. Germline V CDR1 and CDR2: LGHDT, YNNKEL (reference sequence). This CDR3 is built from 15 residues. V was pared by 6 bases and J by 3 bases, with 7 bases of the junction left unmatched. The CDR3 region has the DNA TGTGCCAGCAGTCTGACAGGGATCGCTAATGAAAAACTGTTTTTT. Residues: CASSLTGIANEKLFF.

The chain recombines TRBV28 with TRBJ2-7, with TRBD1 matching 9 bases. The CDR3 sequence is 14 residues long. Germline V gene lookup returns CDR1 MDHEN and CDR2 SYDVKM. The V and J ends lost 3 bases and 6 bases, in that order; junction bases with no gene match: 6. This CDR3 reads CASSFGTGTGEQYF. As DNA, the CDR3 is TGTGCCAGCAGTTTCGGGACAGGGACAGGCGAGCAGTACTTC. The full variable domain, its missing parts supplied by reference TRBV28 and TRBJ2-7, is DVKVTQSSRYLVKRTGEKVFLECVQDMDHENMFWYRQDPGLGLRLIYFSYDVKMKEKGDIPEGYSVSREKKERFSLILESASTNQTSMYLCASSFGTGTGEQYFGPGTRLTVT.

The gene calls are TRBV6-2 or TRBV6-3 and TRBJ2-7; maybe TRBD1 (6 bases). V dropped 3 bases and J dropped 0 bases, with 9 bases sitting between them. Germline V CDR1 and CDR2: MNHEY, SVGEGT. The CDR3 is 14 residues long. CDR3 residues: CASSYRTDSYEQYV. The CDR3 region has the DNA TGTGCCAGCAGTTATCGGACAGACTCCTACGAGCAGTACGTC.

The V gene is TRBV5-1, the J gene TRBJ2-1; a weak D match, TRBD1 (5 bases). Germline assignment: CDR1 SGHRS and CDR2 YFSETQ. This CDR3 is built from 14 residues. V was shortened by 0 bases and J by 3 bases, with 7 bases between the two germline ends. CDR3 coding DNA: TGCGCCAGCAGCTTGGTCCAGGGCTACAATGAGCAGTTCTTC. Amino acids: CASSLVQGYNEQFF.

This chain connects TRBV2 to TRBJ1-2, with 9 bases aligning to TRBD1. Germline-derived CDR1 and CDR2 are SNHLY and FYNNEI. J lost 4 bases, V lost 4 bases, and 7 bases had no gene match. There are 15 residues in the CDR3. The CDR3 nucleotides read TGTGCCAGCAGTGTCCCTACAGGGGGCGCCTATGGCTACACCTTC. As protein: CASSVPTGGAYGYTF.

The chain combines TRBV7-3 with TRBJ2-5, with 10 bases identical to TRBD2. Looked up from germline, CDR1 is SGHTA and CDR2 is FQGTGA. The J segment lost 5 bases and the V segment lost 4 bases, leaving 4 bases of the junction unmatched. The CDR3 contains 14 residues. CDR3 sequence reads: CASSYLAGEETQYF. The CDR3 DNA reads as TGTGCCAGCAGCTACCTAGCGGGGGAGGAGACCCAGTACTTC.

The chain recombines TRBV18 with TRBJ2-2; tentatively, D is TRBD1 (6 bases). Germline V gene data show CDR1 as KGHSH and CDR2 as LQKENI. V was pared by 5 bases and J by 3 bases, with 10 bases between. The CDR3 extends over 14 amino acids. CDR3 in DNA: TGTGCCAGCTCAAAGGACAGTTACACCGGGGAGCTGTTTTTT. As protein: CASSKDSYTGELFF.

This sequence joins TRBV29-1 and TRBJ2-2; D gene ambiguous. The V gene's germline CDR1 is SQVTM and CDR2 ANQGSEA. The CDR3 spans 11 residues. Deletions cut 2 bases from V and 4 bases from J, with 2 bases between. CDR3 in DNA: TGCAGCGTTGAACGCACCGGGGAGCTGTTTTTT. Encoded protein: CSVERTGELFF.

V gene TRBV5-1 combines with J gene TRBJ1-1; tentative D call: TRBD1 (5 bases). Between the trimmed V and J ends, which lost 4 bases and 1 base, there was a span of 14 bases. This CDR3 spans 15 amino acids. The germline gives CDR1 SGHRS, CDR2 YFSETQ. CDR3 protein: CASSPMGGSNTEAFF. The CDR3 nucleotides are TGCGCCAGCAGCCCCATGGGGGGGTCGAACACTGAAGCTTTCTTT.

The chain links TRBV28 to TRBJ1-1; D is ambiguous. The CDR3 length is 15 residues. Per the germline V gene, CDR1 is MDHEN and CDR2 is SYDVKM. The germline V and J ends were trimmed by 2 bases and 5 bases, with 15 bases remaining between them. The CDR3 sequence: CASSLPTVGGTEAFF. The CDR3 nucleotides are TGTGCCAGCAGTTTACCCACAGTAGGTGGAACTGAAGCTTTCTTT.

The chain employs TRBV14 and TRBJ2-5; D remains unclear. Germline CDR1 SGHDN, CDR2 FVKESK. The length of the CDR3 is 13 residues. Trimming took off 1 base at V and 4 bases at J, with 7 bases between the two ends. The CDR3 loop reads CASSQVPSETQYF. DNA for the CDR3: TGTGCCAGCAGCCAAGTTCCGTCAGAGACCCAGTACTTC.

V is TRBV15 and J is TRBJ2-1; 12 bases fit TRBD2. Germline V gene sequence: CDR1 LNHNV, CDR2 YYDKDF (reference sequence). This CDR3 comprises 17 residues. Losses at the gene ends were 5 bases for V and 4 bases for J; bases not matched to a gene: 9. The CDR3 region has the DNA TGTGCCACCAGCCCTCCGTGGGGACTAGCGGGTTACAATGAGCAGTTCTTC. This gives the protein CATSPPWGLAGYNEQFF.

The chain employs TRBV5-4 and TRBJ2-5, with 13 bases aligning to TRBD2. Germline V lookup: CDR1 SGHNT, CDR2 YYREEE (reference sequence). The CDR3 is 16 amino acids. V gave up 4 bases and J gave up 5 bases; unmatched junction bases: 8. For the CDR3, the DNA is TGTGCCAGCAGCCCCGGGACTAGCGGGAATCTGGAGACCCAGTACTTC. Its translation is CASSPGTSGNLETQYF.

The chain links TRBV15 to TRBJ1-5, with D unresolved. Per the germline V gene, CDR1 is LNHNV and CDR2 is YYDKDF (reference sequence). Trimming cost V 3 bases and J 3 bases, with 3 bases left between them. This CDR3 region has 12 residues. The CDR3 DNA sequence: TGTGCCACCAGCAGCCTCAATCAGCCCCAGCATTTT. Translated: CATSSLNQPQHF.

The gene calls are TRBV27 and TRBJ2-7; a possible D gene is TRBD2 (6 bases). V was shortened by 2 bases and J by 5 bases, with 10 bases between the two germline ends. The CDR3 is 13 amino acids. Germline V gene data show CDR1 as MNHEY and CDR2 as SMNVEV (reference sequence). The CDR3: CASSLEQRDEQYF. CDR3 nucleotides: TGTGCCAGCAGTTTAGAACAGCGGGACGAGCAGTACTTC.

The chain uses TRBV7-9 and TRBJ2-5, with TRBD2 as a possible D gene (6 bases). Germline V gene data show CDR1 as SEHNR and CDR2 as FQNEAQ (reference sequence). The CDR3 has 14 residues. The V end lost 4 bases, the J end lost 1 base, and 10 bases lay between the germline ends. The CDR3 region has the DNA TGTGCCAGCAGCTCAGGACTATTCCAAGAGACCCAGTACTTC. It yields the protein CASSSGLFQETQYF.

This clone was seen only once. The chain carries TRBV7-8 and TRBJ2-7; tentative D call: TRBD2 (6 bases). The CDR3 is made up of 15 amino acids. V was shortened by 5 bases and J by 5 bases, with 19 bases between the two germline ends. In germline, CDR1 is SGHVS, CDR2 FQNEAQ. The CDR3 is CASSPRTGDDHEQYF. The CDR3 bases are TGTGCCAGCAGCCCACGAACGGGAGATGACCACGAGCAGTACTTC.